This T cell receptor beta chain was identified in a study of liver allograft versus peripheral blood T cells. Across the study: Peripheral blood of the recipients supplied T cell receptor repertoires that were compared with those in transplanted livers. Study-level points and caveats: There were reportedly differences between T cell receptor repertoires inside liver allografts and those in peripheral blood.

As for this clonotype: As yet, its antigen is unknown.

The V and J ends lost 3 bases and 6 bases, in that order; junction bases with no gene match: 7. The CDR3 is made up of 15 amino acids. TCRdb ran MiXCR on the reads and lists one entry per CDR3 protein. The sample consists of roughly 14,000 distinct CDR3 sequences, approximately 22% of them appearing once. The sequence was collected from a human patient who had a liver transplant. Some of these T cells may belong to the graft donor. The chain couples TRBV12-3 or TRBV12-4 to TRBJ2-1, with TRBD2 matching over 8 bases. CDR3 amino acids: CASSFSGGPGNEQFF. CDR3 bases: TGTGCCAGCAGTTTTTCGGGGGGGCCAGGCAATGAGCAGTTCTTC.